This T cell receptor beta chain was captured by sequencing in a study of early T cells in non-severe SARS-CoV-2 infection. About the research overall: RNA in bulk from unsorted whole blood was sequenced, and chains were unpaired. Whole-study results and caveats: Private and CD4 specificities were missed by VDJdb matching, which favored anti-spike CD8 responses.

The protocol attached unique molecular identifiers to individual cDNA molecules. One entry per CDR3 protein, called by TCRdb with MiXCR from the 5' RACE reads. The sample shows about 50,000 distinct CDR3 sequences, 5% to 5.5% of them seen only once. Germline values: CDR1 SGHTA, CDR2 FQGTGA. The length of the CDR3 is 13 residues. J was trimmed by 4 bases and V by 8 bases; bases with no gene match: 4. This clonotype was recorded at least ten times. Its antigen is not known. The clonotype comes from an adult who was a healthcare worker with PCR-confirmed SARS-CoV-2 infection or an uninfected control (not recorded which). V is TRBV7-3 and J is TRBJ2-1; 8 nucleotides agree with TRBD2. The sample here was whole blood, taken at baseline. CDR3 in DNA: TGTGCCAGCGCACTAGCGGAATACAATGAGCAGTTCTTC. It is translated as CASALAEYNEQFF.